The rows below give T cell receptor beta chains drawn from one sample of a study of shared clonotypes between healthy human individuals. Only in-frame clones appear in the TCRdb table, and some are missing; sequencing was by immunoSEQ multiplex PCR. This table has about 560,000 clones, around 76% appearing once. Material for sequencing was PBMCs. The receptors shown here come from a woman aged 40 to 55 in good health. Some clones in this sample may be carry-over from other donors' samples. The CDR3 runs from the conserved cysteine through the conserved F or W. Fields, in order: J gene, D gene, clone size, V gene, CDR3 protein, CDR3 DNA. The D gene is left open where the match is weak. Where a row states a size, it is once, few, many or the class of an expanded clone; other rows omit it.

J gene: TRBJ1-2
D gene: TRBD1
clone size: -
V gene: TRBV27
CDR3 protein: CAPPGDRTYGYTF
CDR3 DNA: TGTGCCCCGCCAGGGGACAGAACCTATGGCTACACCTTC

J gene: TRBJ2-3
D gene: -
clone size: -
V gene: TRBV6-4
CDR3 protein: CASSPSLTDTQYF
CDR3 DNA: TGTGCCAGCAGTCCTTCGCTCACAGATACGCAGTATTTT

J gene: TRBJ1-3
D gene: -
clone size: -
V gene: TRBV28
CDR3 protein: CASRGSGAAALNTIYF
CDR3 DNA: TGTGCCAGCAGAGGCTCTGGGGCCGCCGCATTAAACACCATATATTTT

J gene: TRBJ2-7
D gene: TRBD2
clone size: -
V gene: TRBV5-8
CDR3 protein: CASSRGLAGPFYEQYF
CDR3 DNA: TGTGCCAGCAGCCGGGGACTAGCGGGACCGTTCTACGAGCAGTACTTC

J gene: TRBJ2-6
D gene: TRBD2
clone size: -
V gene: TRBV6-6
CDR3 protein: CASTGGSGANVLTF
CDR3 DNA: TGTGCCAGCACGGGGGGCTCTGGGGCCAACGTCCTGACTTTC

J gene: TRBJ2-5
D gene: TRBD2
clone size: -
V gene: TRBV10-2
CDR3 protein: CASSDGRALGETQYF
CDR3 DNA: TGCGCCAGCAGTGACGGGAGGGCCTTGGGAGAGACCCAGTACTTC

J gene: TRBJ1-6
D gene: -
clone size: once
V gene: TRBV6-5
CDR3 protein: CASSFTTGLGSPLHF
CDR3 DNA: TGTGCCAGCAGTTTCACTACAGGGTTGGGTTCACCCCTCCACTTT

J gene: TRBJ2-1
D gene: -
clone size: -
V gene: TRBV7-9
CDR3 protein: CASSRGYNEQFF
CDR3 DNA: TGTGCCAGCAGCAGGGGCTACAATGAGCAGTTCTTC

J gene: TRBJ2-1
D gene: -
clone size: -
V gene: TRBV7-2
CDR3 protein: CASSLASYNEQFF
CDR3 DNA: TGTGCCAGCAGCTTAGCGTCCTACAATGAGCAGTTCTTC

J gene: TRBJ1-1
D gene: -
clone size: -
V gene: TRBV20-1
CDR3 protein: CSGRRNTEAFF
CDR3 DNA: TGCAGTGGACGCAGGAACACTGAAGCTTTCTTT

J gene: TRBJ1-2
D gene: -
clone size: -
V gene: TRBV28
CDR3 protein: CASSLWTVNYGYTF
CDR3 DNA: TGTGCCAGCAGTTTATGGACAGTTAACTATGGCTACACCTTC

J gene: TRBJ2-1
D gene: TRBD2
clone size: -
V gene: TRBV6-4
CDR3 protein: CASSDGEGSYNEQFF
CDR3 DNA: TGTGCCAGCAGTGACGGGGAGGGGTCCTACAATGAGCAGTTCTTC

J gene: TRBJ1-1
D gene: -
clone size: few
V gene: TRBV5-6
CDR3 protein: CASSWGNTEAFF
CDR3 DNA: TGTGCCAGCAGCTGGGGTAACACTGAAGCTTTCTTT

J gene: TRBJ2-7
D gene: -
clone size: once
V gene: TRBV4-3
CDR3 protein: CASSQDLRYEQYF
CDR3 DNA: TGCGCCAGCAGCCAAGATCTTAGATACGAGCAGTACTTC

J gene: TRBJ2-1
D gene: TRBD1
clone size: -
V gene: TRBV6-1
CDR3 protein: CASSEGGTAYNEQFF
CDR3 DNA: TGTGCCAGCAGTGAAGGGGGGACAGCTTACAATGAGCAGTTCTTC

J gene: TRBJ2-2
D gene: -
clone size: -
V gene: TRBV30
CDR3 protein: CAWSVGIPPGELFF
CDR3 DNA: TGTGCCTGGAGTGTGGGGATCCCACCGGGGGAGCTGTTTTTT

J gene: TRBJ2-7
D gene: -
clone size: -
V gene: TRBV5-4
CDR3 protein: CASSAMSGAGYEQYF
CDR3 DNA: TGTGCCAGCAGCGCGATGTCGGGTGCCGGCTACGAGCAGTACTTC

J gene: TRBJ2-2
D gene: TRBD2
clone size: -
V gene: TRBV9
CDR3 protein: CASSVVAGLRNNGELFF
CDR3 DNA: TGTGCCAGCAGCGTAGTAGCGGGATTGCGGAATAACGGGGAGCTGTTTTTT

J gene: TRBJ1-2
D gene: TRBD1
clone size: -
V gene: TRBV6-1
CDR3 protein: CASNLGRGLYGYTF
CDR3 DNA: TGTGCCAGCAACCTTGGCAGGGGGTTGTATGGCTACACCTTC

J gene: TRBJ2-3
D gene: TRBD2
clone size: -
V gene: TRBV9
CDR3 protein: CASSGRGLAVTDTQYF
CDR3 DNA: TGTGCCAGCAGCGGCCGAGGACTAGCGGTCACAGATACGCAGTATTTT

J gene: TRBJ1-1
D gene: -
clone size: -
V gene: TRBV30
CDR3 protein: CAWSPQEAPSTEAFF
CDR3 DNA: TGTGCCTGGAGTCCCCAGGAGGCGCCCAGCACTGAAGCTTTCTTT

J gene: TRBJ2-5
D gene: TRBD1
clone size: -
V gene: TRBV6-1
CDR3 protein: CASSVGQGGRETQYF
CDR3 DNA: TGTGCCAGCAGTGTGGGACAGGGGGGAAGAGAGACCCAGTACTTC

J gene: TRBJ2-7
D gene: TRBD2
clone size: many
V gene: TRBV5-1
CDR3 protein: CASSLSGRINEQYF
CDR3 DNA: TGCGCCAGCAGCTTAAGCGGGAGGATTAACGAGCAGTACTTC

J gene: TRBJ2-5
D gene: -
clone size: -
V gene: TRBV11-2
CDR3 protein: CASSLRFAAQETQYF
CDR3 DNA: TGTGCCAGCAGCTTAAGGTTCGCAGCACAAGAGACCCAGTACTTC

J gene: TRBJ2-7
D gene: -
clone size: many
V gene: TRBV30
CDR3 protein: CAWSPVTRELGFYEQYF
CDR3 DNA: TGTGCCTGGAGCCCAGTCACTAGGGAACTGGGTTTTTACGAGCAGTACTTC

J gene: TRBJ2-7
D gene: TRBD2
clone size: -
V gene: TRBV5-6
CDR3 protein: CASSFGTSALSEQYF
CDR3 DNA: TGTGCCAGCAGCTTCGGGACTAGCGCTCTATCCGAGCAGTACTTC

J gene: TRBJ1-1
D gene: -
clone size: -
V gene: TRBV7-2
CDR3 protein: CASSLGGSLNTEALF
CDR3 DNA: TGTGCCAGCAGCTTAGGAGGCAGCCTGAACACTGAAGCTCTCTTT

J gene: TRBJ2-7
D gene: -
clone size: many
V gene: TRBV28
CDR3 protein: CASSSLTGAAYEQYF
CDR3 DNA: TGTGCCAGCAGTTCCTTGACGGGGGCGGCCTACGAGCAGTACTTC

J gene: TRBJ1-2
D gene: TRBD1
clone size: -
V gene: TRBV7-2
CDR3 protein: CASSLFLGQVDYGYTF
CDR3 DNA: TGTGCCAGCAGCTTATTCCTAGGACAGGTTGATTATGGCTACACCTTC

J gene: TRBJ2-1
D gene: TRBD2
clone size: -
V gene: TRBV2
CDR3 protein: CASSGLAGGWGEQFF
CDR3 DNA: TGTGCCAGCAGTGGACTAGCGGGAGGTTGGGGTGAGCAGTTCTTC

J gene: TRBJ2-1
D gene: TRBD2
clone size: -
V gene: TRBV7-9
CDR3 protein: CASTDDSGRTNEQFF
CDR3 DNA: TGTGCCAGCACCGACGATAGCGGGAGGACCAATGAGCAGTTCTTC

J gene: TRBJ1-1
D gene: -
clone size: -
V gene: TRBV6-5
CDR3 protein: CASSEGEETAEAFF
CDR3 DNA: TGTGCCAGCAGTGAAGGGGAGGAGACAGCGGAAGCTTTCTTT

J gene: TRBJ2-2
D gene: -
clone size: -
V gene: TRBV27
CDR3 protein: CASSFGGTGELFF
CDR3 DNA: TGTGCCAGCAGTTTTGGGGGGACCGGGGAGCTGTTTTTT

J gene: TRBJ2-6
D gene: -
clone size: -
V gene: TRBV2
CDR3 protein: CASSAAGSGANVLTF
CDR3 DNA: TGTGCCAGCAGTGCAGCAGGGAGTGGGGCCAACGTCCTGACTTTC

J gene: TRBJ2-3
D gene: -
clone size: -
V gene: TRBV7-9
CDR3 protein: CASSLEAVDPTDTQYF
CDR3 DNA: TGTGCCAGCAGCTTAGAGGCAGTTGATCCGACAGATACGCAGTATTTT

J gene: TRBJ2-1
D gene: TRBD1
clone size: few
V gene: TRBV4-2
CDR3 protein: CASSYRTDRENNEQFF
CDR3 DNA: TGTGCCAGCAGCTACCGGACCGACAGGGAGAACAATGAGCAGTTCTTC

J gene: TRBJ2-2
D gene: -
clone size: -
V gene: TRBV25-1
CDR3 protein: CASSDPWETGELFF
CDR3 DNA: TGTGCCAGCAGTGACCCATGGGAAACCGGGGAGCTGTTTTTT

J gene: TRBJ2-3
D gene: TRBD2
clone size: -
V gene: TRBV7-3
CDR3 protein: CASSLNSGTSKDTQYF
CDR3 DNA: TGTGCCAGCAGCTTAAACTCCGGGACTAGCAAAGATACGCAGTATTTT

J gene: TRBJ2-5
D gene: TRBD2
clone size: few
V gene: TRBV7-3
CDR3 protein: CASSLTSGTSGRVEETQYF
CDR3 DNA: TGTGCCAGCAGCTTAACCTCCGGGACTAGCGGGAGAGTTGAAGAGACCCAGTACTTC

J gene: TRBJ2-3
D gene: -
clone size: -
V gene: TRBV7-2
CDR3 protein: CASSLEPRGTQYF
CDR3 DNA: TGTGCCAGCAGCTTGGAGCCTCGGGGTACGCAGTATTTT